This T cell receptor beta chain was sequenced during a study of Ad26.COV2.S vaccination and SARS-CoV-2 variants. Study results and limitations: Substantial breadth was reportedly displayed by spike-specific CD8+ and CD4+ T cell responses after vaccination.

TCRdb's table, derived via immunoSEQ multiplex PCR, lists solely in-frame clones and lacks some. The profile shows 350,000 to 400,000 clones, 88% of them singletons. The CDR3 spans 13 residues. Trimming pared 2 bases from V and 3 bases from J, leaving 7 bases between. The V gene's germline CDR1 is MNHEY and CDR2 SMNVEV (reference sequence). Note on this clone: No antigen is known for it.

Treatment of the sample: some 19 received Ad26.COV2.S at low or high dose, single or two shots; 5 received placebo; per-sample allocation not given. Day 63 after the first vaccine or placebo injection was the time point for sampling. Boston hosted the donor, who was an adult aged 18-55 years. The sequencing here drew on peripheral blood, taken in a trial of Ad26.COV2.S vaccine versus placebo. The chain combines TRBV27 with TRBJ1-2, with unresolved D. The sequence derives from a person aged 18-60 years who received the Ad26.COV2.S COVID-19 vaccine or a placebo. CDR3 bases: TGTGCCAGCAGTTTAAGGGTCGACTATGGCTACACCTTC. Encoded protein: CASSLRVDYGYTF.